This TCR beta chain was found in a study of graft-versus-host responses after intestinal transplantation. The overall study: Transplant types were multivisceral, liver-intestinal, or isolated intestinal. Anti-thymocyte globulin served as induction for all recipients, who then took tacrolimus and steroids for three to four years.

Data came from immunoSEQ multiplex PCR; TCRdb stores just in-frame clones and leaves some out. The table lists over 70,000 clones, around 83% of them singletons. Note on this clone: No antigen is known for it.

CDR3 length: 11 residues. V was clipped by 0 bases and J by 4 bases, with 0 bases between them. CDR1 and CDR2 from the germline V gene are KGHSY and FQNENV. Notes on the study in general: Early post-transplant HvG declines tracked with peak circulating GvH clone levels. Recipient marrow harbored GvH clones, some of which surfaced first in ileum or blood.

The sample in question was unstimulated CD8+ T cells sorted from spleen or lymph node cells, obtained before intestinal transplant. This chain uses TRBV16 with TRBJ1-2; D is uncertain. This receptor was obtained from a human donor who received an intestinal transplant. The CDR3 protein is CASSQSYGYTF. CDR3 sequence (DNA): TGTGCCAGCAGCCAATCCTATGGCTACACCTTC.